This TCR beta chain was recorded in a study of low-dose radiotherapy and immunotherapy resistance in tumors. Study information: Members of Cohort 1 were treated with 0.5 Gy per fraction every 2 weeks. The prescribed total PTV dose was 6.5 Gy. Patients were given intravenous nivolumab 240 mg every two weeks plus ipilimumab 1 mg/kg every six weeks.

TRAV- and TRBV-specific primers were used for first-strand cDNA, which covered alpha and beta chains. Both a constant-region primer and a V-primer adapter served to amplify TCRs across 15 to 20 PCR cycles. Isolated mRNA underwent amplification by in vitro transcription. TCRdb redid the calling of the reads with MiXCR, one entry per CDR3 protein. The sample has about 39,000 distinct CDR3 sequences, around 20% seen once. Time point indicated: after trial treatment. This sample's treatment: LDRT plus nivolumab, ipilimumab, low-dose cyclophosphamide and aspirin (RACIN trial). Donors were dosed with nivolumab and ipilimumab; they also received aspirin, low-dose cyclophosphamide and low-dose radiotherapy. J gave up 10 bases and V 2 bases, and 13 bases lay outside the gene matches. This CDR3 has 16 amino acids. Looked up from germline, CDR1 is DFQATT and CDR2 is SNEGSKA (reference sequence).

The rearrangement links TRBV20-1 to TRBJ2-1; TRBD2 matches 11 bases. The source of this sequence is a female donor with ovarian cancer. The material sequenced was PBMCs, taken after low-dose radiotherapy plus immunotherapy. CDR3 region: CSARSPGTSGWGEQFF. CDR3 bases: TGCAGTGCTAGATCCCCCGGGACTAGCGGCTGGGGAGAGCAGTTCTTC.